One and the same sample provided the 31 T cell receptor beta chains below, sequenced in a study of beta chain features in type 1 diabetes. cDNA synthesis used the whole RNA isolate, giving expressed TCRB sequences. Only in-frame clones appear in the TCRdb table, and some are missing; sequencing was by immunoSEQ multiplex PCR. The profile shows some 270,000 clones, around 7.8% of them singletons. Sequencing was done on a sample of central memory CD4+ T cells from blood. The receptors here all came from a woman between 18 and 29 years old in good health.

The table lists this clone with a few counts. This chain connects TRBV7-6 to TRBJ1-3; D is perhaps TRBD1 (6 bases). The V end was cut by 5 bases, the J end by 0 bases, with 14 bases between. CDR1 and CDR2 (germline): SGHVS, FNYEAQ. CDR3 size: 16 residues. DNA for the CDR3: TGTGCCAGCAGCGGTCCAGGACAGAGCTCTGGAAACACCATATATTTT. Protein sequence: CASSGPGQSSGNTIYF. The whole variable domain, remainder taken from reference TRBV7-6 and TRBJ1-3, is GAGVSQSPRYKVTKRGQDVALRCDPISGHVSLYWYRQALGQGPEFLTYFNYEAQQDKSGLPNDRFSAERPEGSISTLTIQRTEQRDSAMYRCASSGPGQSSGNTIYFGEGSWLTVV.

This clone was recorded many times. The chain is built from TRBV7-2 and TRBJ2-5; 9 bases are shared with TRBD2. This CDR3 region has 15 residues. Germline V gives CDR1 SGHTA, CDR2 FQGNSA. V lost 7 bases and J lost 5; bases outside the gene matches: 11. CDR3 nucleotides: TGTGCCAGCACCAACCCAGCGGGAGGCCGGGAGACCCAGTACTTC. Translated: CASTNPAGGRETQYF.

This chain joins TRBV18 and TRBJ1-3; D unclear. Trimming left V 0 bases short and J 5 bases short, with 11 bases between. Germline CDR1 is KGHSH and CDR2 is LQKENI. This CDR3 spans 15 amino acids. The CDR3 spells CASSPPGSGRNTIYF. The CDR3 DNA sequence: TGTGCCAGCTCACCACCGGGGAGTGGGCGAAACACCATATATTTT.

The chain recombines TRBV7-2 with TRBJ1-5; no clear D. V lost 5 bases to trimming and J lost 0 bases, with 14 bases between them. The germline CDR1 and CDR2 sequences are SGHTA and FQGNSA. This CDR3 comprises 16 residues. CDR3 in DNA: TGTGCCAGCAGCCAAAGGGCGGGGAATAGCAATCAGCCCCAGCATTTT. It codes for CASSQRAGNSNQPQHF.

The rearrangement links TRBV6-5 to TRBJ1-5; 8 bases align to TRBD1. The CDR3 loop spans 14 amino acids. The ends lost 6 bases at V and 7 bases at J; junction bases unmatched: 8. CDR1 and CDR2 (germline): MNHEY, SVGAGI. The CDR3 reads CASRPGQGRQPQHF. The CDR3 nucleotides are TGTGCCAGCAGACCAGGACAGGGCAGGCAGCCCCAGCATTTT.

The chain carries TRBV5-4 and TRBJ2-7; D is tentatively TRBD1 or TRBD2 (6 bases each). V lost 4 bases and J 4 bases, leaving 21 bases between the germline ends. CDR1 and CDR2 from the germline V gene are SGHNT and YYREEE (reference sequence). This CDR3 comprises 16 residues. In nucleotides, the CDR3 is TGTGCCAGCAGCCAAGGGCTCCGGGGGCTGGCGTACGAGCAGTACTTC. Translating gives CASSQGLRGLAYEQYF.

This chain connects TRBV10-3 to TRBJ2-3, with D maybe TRBD1 (6 bases). V dropped 3 bases and J dropped 1 base, with 11 bases sitting between them. Germline values: CDR1 ENHRY, CDR2 SYGVKD. This CDR3 has 15 residues. The DNA of the CDR3 is TGTGCCATCAGTGATGGCAACAGGGGCACAGATACGCAGTATTTT. Its translation: CAISDGNRGTDTQYF.

This clone was detected ten times or more. The V gene is TRBV28, the J gene TRBJ1-1; no firm D call. The CDR3 contains 13 residues. From germline, CDR1 is MDHEN and CDR2 SYDVKM. Trimming shortened V by 2 bases and J by 4 bases, and 8 bases separated the two germline ends. In DNA form, the CDR3 reads TGTGCCAGCAGTTTAAGGAGGGCCACTGAAGCTTTCTTT. This codes for CASSLRRATEAFF.

This clone occurred a few times. Other DNA sequences within the sample encode an identical CDR3. This chain joins TRBV18 and TRBJ1-1; D is uncertain. This CDR3 has 13 residues. Germline assignment: CDR1 KGHSH and CDR2 LQKENI. V was pared by 1 base and J by 2 bases, with 5 bases between. The DNA for the CDR3 is TGTGCCAGCTCACCACTGGAAAACACTGAAGCTTTCTTT. Translated: CASSPLENTEAFF.

The chain couples TRBV28 to TRBJ1-5, with TRBD1 matching over 7 bases. CDR3 length: 15 residues. Germline CDR1 MDHEN, CDR2 SYDVKM. Trimming cost V 6 bases and J 3 bases; bases outside gene matches: 8. The CDR3 spells CASSTGTEYNQPQHF. CDR3 sequence (DNA): TGTGCCAGCAGCACCGGGACAGAATACAATCAGCCCCAGCATTTT.

This clone was seen once. The J gene is TRBJ2-3, the V gene TRBV5-1; TRBD1 matches 7 bases. CDR3 length: 14 residues. The germline V gene has CDR1 SGHRS and CDR2 YFSETQ. V lost 4 bases to trimming and J lost 5 bases; unmatched junction nucleotides: 7. The CDR3 here is CASSPGQIKDTQYF. CDR3 DNA: TGCGCCAGCAGCCCGGGACAGATTAAAGATACGCAGTATTTT. Full variable domain (outside the CDR3, taken from reference TRBV5-1 and TRBJ2-3): KAGVTQTPRYLIKTRGQQVTLSCSPISGHRSVSWYQQTPGQGLQFLFEYFSETQRNKGNFPGRFSGRQFSNSRSEMNVSTLELGDSALYLCASSPGQIKDTQYFGPGTRLTVL.

The chain has TRBV27 and TRBJ1-5; no definite D call. The CDR3 is 13 amino acids. The V gene's germline CDR1 is MNHEY and CDR2 SMNVEV (reference sequence). V gave up 3 bases and J gave up 6 bases, with 9 bases separating them. CDR3 region: CASSFTRGQPQHF. The DNA of the CDR3 is TGTGCCAGCAGTTTTACCCGGGGTCAGCCCCAGCATTTT.

This clone occurred a few times. The chain links TRBV7-2 to TRBJ2-3; the D gene could be TRBD1 or TRBD2 (6 bases each). V was pared by 5 bases and J by 1 base, with 16 bases between. This CDR3 is 16 amino acids long. Germline CDR1 reads SGHTA; CDR2 reads FQGNSA. The CDR3 is CASSKGGLLGTDTQYF. The CDR3 DNA reads TGTGCCAGCAGCAAGGGGGGCCTACTAGGCACAGATACGCAGTATTTT.

The chain uses TRBV11-3 and TRBJ2-7; 7 bases map to TRBD2. The germline CDR1 and CDR2 sequences are SGHNT and YENEEA. The ends lost 3 bases at V and 0 bases at J; junction bases unmatched: 2. The CDR3 is 14 amino acids. Here the CDR3 reads CASSFSGISYEQYF. The CDR3 coding sequence is TGTGCCAGCAGCTTCAGCGGGATCTCCTACGAGCAGTACTTC. Combining the CDR3 with reference TRBV11-3 and TRBJ2-7 gives the whole variable domain EAGVVQSPRYKIIEKKQPVAFWCNPISGHNTLYWYLQNLGQGPELLIRYENEEAVDDSQLPKDRFSAERLKGVDSTLKIQPAELGDSAVYLCASSFSGISYEQYFGPGTRLTVT.

This clone was counted only a few times. Other DNA sequences of this sample code for an identical CDR3. The chain has TRBV4-3 and TRBJ1-2; 7 nucleotides match TRBD1. Germline V lookup: CDR1 LGHNA, CDR2 YSLEER. Trimming at V came to 2 bases and at J to 5 bases, leaving 5 bases not matched to a gene. The CDR3 contains 14 residues. The CDR3 bases are TGCGCCAGCAGCCAAAAAGACAGGGATTATGGCTACACCTTC. It yields the protein CASSQKDRDYGYTF.

The chain links TRBV6-6 to TRBJ1-5; D remains ambiguous. This CDR3 is built from 14 residues. CDR1 and CDR2 from the germline V gene are MNHNY and SVGAGI (reference sequence). Trimming took off 4 bases at V and 6 bases at J, with 13 bases between the two ends. The DNA of the CDR3 is TGTGCCAGCAGTTCTTACGGAGATAGTCAGCCCCAGCATTTT. It yields the protein CASSSYGDSQPQHF.

The table lists this clone with a few counts. The chain uses TRBV7-2 and TRBJ1-4; D ambiguous. V lost 5 bases and J lost 5, with 15 bases in between. The CDR3 spans 15 residues. Germline V gene sequence: CDR1 SGHTA, CDR2 FQGNSA. CDR3 DNA: TGTGCCAGCAGCAAAGATCCGGTGACCAATGAAAAACTGTTTTTT. Translation gives CASSKDPVTNEKLFF.

V and J are TRBV9 and TRBJ1-1, with D tentatively TRBD1 (5 bases). Germline V gene sequence: CDR1 SGDLS, CDR2 YYNGEE. The CDR3 covers 12 residues. The ends were cut back, 0 bases at V and 9 bases at J, with 9 bases in the middle. The CDR3 sequence is CASSVVTEKAFF. The CDR3 DNA follows: TGTGCCAGCAGCGTAGTGACAGAGAAAGCTTTCTTT.

The chain couples TRBV11-3 to TRBJ2-2; TRBD1 agrees at 7 bases. Germline V CDR1 and CDR2: SGHNT, YENEEA. This CDR3 has 15 residues. V lost 1 base to trimming and J lost 3 bases; unmatched junction nucleotides: 2. The CDR3 sequence is CASSLGQGDTGELFF. The CDR3 coding sequence is TGTGCCAGCAGCTTAGGACAGGGTGACACCGGGGAGCTGTTTTTT.

This chain uses TRBV27 with TRBJ1-1; TRBD1 is a possible D gene (5 bases). Germline CDR1 is MNHEY and CDR2 is SMNVEV (reference sequence). Trimming removed 5 bases from V and 4 bases from J, with 14 bases in between. CDR3 size: 14 residues. This CDR3 is CASSIRDVLTEAFF. The DNA of the CDR3 is TGTGCCAGCAGTATACGGGACGTACTCACTGAAGCTTTCTTT.

This clone has only a few counts. The rearrangement joins TRBV6-5 to TRBJ2-2, with D tentatively TRBD1 (6 bases). Per the germline V gene, CDR1 is MNHEY and CDR2 is SVGAGI. This CDR3 is 14 amino acids long. V lost 6 bases, J lost 5 bases, and 13 bases lay in between. The chain's CDR3 is CASSQGGSTGELFF. The CDR3, as DNA: TGTGCCAGCAGCCAAGGGGGATCAACCGGGGAGCTGTTTTTT.

The table lists this clone with a few counts. The identical CDR3 is also encoded by other nucleotide sequences in the sample. J is TRBJ2-1 and V is TRBV5-1, with a tentative D call TRBD2 (6 bases). V dropped 0 bases and J dropped 0 bases, with 10 bases sitting between them. CDR1 and CDR2 from the germline V gene are SGHRS and YFSETQ. The CDR3 contains 16 residues. In DNA, the CDR3 is TGCGCCAGCAGCTTGGAAGGGAGGAGCTCCTACAATGAGCAGTTCTTC. Protein sequence: CASSLEGRSSYNEQFF.

This chain joins TRBV29-1 and TRBJ1-2; TRBD1 matches 7 bases. Trimming took 7 bases from V and 8 from J; bases not matched to a gene: 7. Germline V gives CDR1 SQVTM, CDR2 ANQGSEA. The CDR3 runs 11 residues. Here the CDR3 reads CSAGDSEGYTF. For the CDR3, the DNA is TGCAGCGCCGGGGACAGCGAGGGCTACACCTTC.

This clone was observed a handful of times. CDR3 coding DNA: TGTGCCAGCAGGGCCGGGACAGTTGAAGCTTTCTTT. It codes for CASRAGTVEAFF. This chain joins TRBV28 and TRBJ1-1; 7 bases line up with TRBD1. The germline gives CDR1 MDHEN, CDR2 SYDVKM. The ends lost 6 bases at V and 7 bases at J; junction bases unmatched: 5. The CDR3 runs 12 residues. Looking up the rest from reference TRBV28 and TRBJ1-1 gives the full variable domain: DVKVTQSSRYLVKRTGEKVFLECVQDMDHENMFWYRQDPGLGLRLIYFSYDVKMKEKGDIPEGYSVSREKKERFSLILESASTNQTSMYLCASRAGTVEAFFGQGTRLTVV.

The V and J genes are TRBV18 and TRBJ2-1; D unresolved. The CDR3 is made up of 12 amino acids. V was pared by 3 bases and J by 10 bases, with 10 bases between. Germline V gene data show CDR1 as KGHSH and CDR2 as LQKENI. CDR3 nucleotides: TGTGCCAGCTCACCGAAGGAATGGGAGCAGTTCTTC. Translation gives CASSPKEWEQFF.

This clone was observed a few times. The chain employs TRBV27 and TRBJ1-1; D ambiguous. This CDR3 has 13 amino acids. Trimming removed 6 bases from V and 1 base from J, with 9 bases in between. The germline V gene has CDR1 MNHEY and CDR2 SMNVEV (reference sequence). As DNA, the CDR3 is TGTGCCAGCAGATATTGGGGGAACACTGAAGCTTTCTTT. Translated: CASRYWGNTEAFF.

A few counts support this clone. The chain couples TRBV6-1 to TRBJ2-7; 8 bases map to TRBD2. V shed 5 bases and J 2 bases; nucleotides not matched to a gene: 5. The germline V gene encodes CDR1 MNHNS and CDR2 SASEGT. This CDR3 is built from 14 residues. The CDR3, as DNA: TGTGCCAGCAGTCGGACTAGCACGACCTACGAGCAGTACTTC. Its protein product is CASSRTSTTYEQYF.

This clone was found a few times. The chain is built from TRBV28 and TRBJ2-4, with D unresolved. Germline loops: CDR1 MDHEN, CDR2 SYDVKM. CDR3 length: 16 residues. The V end was cut by 4 bases, the J end by 0 bases, with 13 bases between. The CDR3 region is CASSSPGHLAKNIQYF. The DNA of the CDR3 is TGTGCCAGCAGTTCCCCTGGGCACCTAGCCAAAAACATTCAGTACTTC.

A few counts support this clone. The chain joins TRBV5-1 to TRBJ1-4; 9 bases fit TRBD1. The CDR3 is 13 residues long. The germline V gene has CDR1 SGHRS and CDR2 YFSETQ. Germline trimming cut 4 bases from V and 8 bases from J; bases unmatched to any gene: 3. CDR3 coding DNA: TGCGCCAGCAGCGGACAGGGGCTGGAAAAACTGTTTTTT. It specifies CASSGQGLEKLFF.

J is TRBJ2-3 and V is TRBV5-1, with a weak D call TRBD1 (6 bases). V was trimmed by 4 bases and J by 0 bases, leaving 18 bases between them. This CDR3 has 17 residues. Germline V gives CDR1 SGHRS, CDR2 YFSETQ. The CDR3 region is CASSRGQSPSSTDTQYF. CDR3 sequence (DNA): TGCGCCAGCAGCCGAGGACAGTCCCCCTCTAGCACAGATACGCAGTATTTT. Full variable domain (remainder filled in from reference TRBV5-1 and TRBJ2-3): KAGVTQTPRYLIKTRGQQVTLSCSPISGHRSVSWYQQTPGQGLQFLFEYFSETQRNKGNFPGRFSGRQFSNSRSEMNVSTLELGDSALYLCASSRGQSPSSTDTQYFGPGTRLTVL.

The chain employs TRBV6-6 and TRBJ2-7, with TRBD2 matching 8 bases. The CDR3 sequence is 13 residues long. V dropped 11 bases and J dropped 4; count of bases not matched to a gene: 10. Germline CDR1 MNHNY, CDR2 SVGAGI (reference sequence). CDR3 nucleotide sequence: TGTGCCGTCCGGGAGGGAGGTCTTTACGAGCAGTACTTC. The encoded protein is CAVREGGLYEQYF.